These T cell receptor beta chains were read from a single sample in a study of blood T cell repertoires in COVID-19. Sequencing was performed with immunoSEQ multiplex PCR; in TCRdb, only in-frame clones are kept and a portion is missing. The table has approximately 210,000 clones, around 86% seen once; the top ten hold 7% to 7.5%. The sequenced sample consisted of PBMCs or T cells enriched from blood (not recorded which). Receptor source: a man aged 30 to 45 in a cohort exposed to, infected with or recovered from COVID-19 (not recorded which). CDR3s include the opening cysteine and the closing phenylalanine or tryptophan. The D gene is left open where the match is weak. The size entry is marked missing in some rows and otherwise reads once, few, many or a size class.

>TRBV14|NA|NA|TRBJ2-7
TGTGCCAGCTCTTGGAGGTTAACCTACGAGCAGTACTTC
CASSWRLTYEQYF
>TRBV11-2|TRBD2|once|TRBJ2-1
TGTGCCAGCAGCTTATTGATTGGACTAGCGGGAGATGAGCAGTTCTTC
CASSLLIGLAGDEQFF
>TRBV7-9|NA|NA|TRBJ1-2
TGTGCCAGGACTGGGGAGGGCATGACTCACTATGGCTACACCTTC
CARTGEGMTHYGYTF
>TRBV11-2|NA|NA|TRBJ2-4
TGTGCCAGCAGCTCCACCTTGGGAGTCCGAAACATTCAGTACTTC
CASSSTLGVRNIQYF
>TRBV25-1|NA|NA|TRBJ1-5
TGTGCCAGCAAGGCTTGGGGAGACGGCAATCAGCCCCAGCATTTT
CASKAWGDGNQPQHF
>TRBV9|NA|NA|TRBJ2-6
TGTGCCAGCAGCGCAGCCTTTAAACAGGGCAGCTCTGGGGCCAACGTCCTGACTTTC
CASSAAFKQGSSGANVLTF
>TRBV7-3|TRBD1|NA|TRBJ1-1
TGTGCCAGCAGCTACAGGGGTAACACTGAAGCTTTCTTT
CASSYRGNTEAFF
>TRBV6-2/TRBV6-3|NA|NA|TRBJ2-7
TGTGCCAGCAGTTACTCGATGGGCGGGATTATCTACGAGCAGTACTTC
CASSYSMGGIIYEQYF
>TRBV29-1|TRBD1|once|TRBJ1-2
TGCAGCGTTGGACAGGGGGCTAACTATGGCTACACCTTC
CSVGQGANYGYTF
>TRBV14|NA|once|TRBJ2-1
TGTGCCAGCAGCCAAGACCCCCTTTTTCCGGGAGAAGGGGAGCAGTTCTTC
CASSQDPLFPGEGEQFF
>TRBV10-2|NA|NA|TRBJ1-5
TGCGCCAGCAGTGAGTCGACGGGGGTCGGAGGTGATCAGCCCCAGCATTTT
CASSESTGVGGDQPQHF
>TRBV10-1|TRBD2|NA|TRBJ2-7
TGCGCCAGCAGTGAGTCCTGGACTAGCGGGAGTAAGAGGTCTGGCGACTACGAGCAGTACTTC
CASSESWTSGSKRSGDYEQYF
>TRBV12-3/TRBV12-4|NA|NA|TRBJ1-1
TGTGCCAGCAGCCAGACAGTTCCTGAAGCTTTCTTT
CASSQTVPEAFF
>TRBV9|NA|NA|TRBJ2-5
TGTGCCAGCAGCCCCACAGGCGAGCGAGAGACCCAGTACTTC
CASSPTGERETQYF
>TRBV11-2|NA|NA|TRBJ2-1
TGTGCCAGCAGCTTCAGGGGTCAGGGGTTTGTTGAGCAGTTCTTC
CASSFRGQGFVEQFF
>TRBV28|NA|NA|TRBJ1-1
TGTGCCAGCAGTTTAGGGACATCGAACACTGAAGCTTTCTTT
CASSLGTSNTEAFF